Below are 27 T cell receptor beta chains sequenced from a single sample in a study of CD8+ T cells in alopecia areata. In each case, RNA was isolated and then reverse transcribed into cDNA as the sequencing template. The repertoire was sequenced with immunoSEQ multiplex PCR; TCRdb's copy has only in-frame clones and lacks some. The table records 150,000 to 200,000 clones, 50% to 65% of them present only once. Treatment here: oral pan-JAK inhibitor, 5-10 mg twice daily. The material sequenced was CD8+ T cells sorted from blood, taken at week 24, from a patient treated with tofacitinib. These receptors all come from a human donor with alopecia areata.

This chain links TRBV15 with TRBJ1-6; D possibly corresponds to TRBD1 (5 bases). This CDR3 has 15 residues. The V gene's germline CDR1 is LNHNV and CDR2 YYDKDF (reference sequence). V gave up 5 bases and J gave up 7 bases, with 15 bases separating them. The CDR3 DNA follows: TGTGCCACCAGCGAATATGGGACGGGGAATTCACCCCTCCACTTT. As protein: CATSEYGTGNSPLHF.

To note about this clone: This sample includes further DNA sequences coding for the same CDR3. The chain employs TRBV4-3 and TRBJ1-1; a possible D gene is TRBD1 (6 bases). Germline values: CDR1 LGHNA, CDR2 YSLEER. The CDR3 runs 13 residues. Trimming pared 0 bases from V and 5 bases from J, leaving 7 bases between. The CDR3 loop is CASSQDRGTEAFF. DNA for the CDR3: TGCGCCAGCAGCCAAGATAGGGGGACTGAAGCTTTCTTT.

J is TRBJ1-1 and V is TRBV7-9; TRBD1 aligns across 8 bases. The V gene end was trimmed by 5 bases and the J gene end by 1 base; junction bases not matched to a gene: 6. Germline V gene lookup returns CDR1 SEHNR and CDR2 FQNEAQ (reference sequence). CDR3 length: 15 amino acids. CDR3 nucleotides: TGTGCCAGCAGCCTTGTGACAGGGGAGAACACTGAAGCTTTCTTT. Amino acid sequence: CASSLVTGENTEAFF.

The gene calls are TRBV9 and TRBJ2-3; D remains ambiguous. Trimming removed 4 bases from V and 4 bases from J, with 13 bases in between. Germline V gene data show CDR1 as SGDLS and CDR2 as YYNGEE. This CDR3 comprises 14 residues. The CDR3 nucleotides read TGTGCCAGCAGCCCCCGGGTAGCCCCAGATACGCAGTATTTT. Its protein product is CASSPRVAPDTQYF. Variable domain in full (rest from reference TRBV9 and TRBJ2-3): DSGVTQTPKHLITATGQRVTLRCSPRSGDLSVYWYQQSLDQGLQFLIQYYNGEERAKGNILERFSAQQFPDLHSELNLSSLELGDSALYFCASSPRVAPDTQYFGPGTRLTVL.

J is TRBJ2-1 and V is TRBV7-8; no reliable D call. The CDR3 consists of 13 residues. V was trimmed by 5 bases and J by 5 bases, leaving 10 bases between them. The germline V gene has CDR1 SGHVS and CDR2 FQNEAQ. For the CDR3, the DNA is TGTGCCAGCAGCCTTAGCCCAAACAATGAGCAGTTCTTC. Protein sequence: CASSLSPNNEQFF.

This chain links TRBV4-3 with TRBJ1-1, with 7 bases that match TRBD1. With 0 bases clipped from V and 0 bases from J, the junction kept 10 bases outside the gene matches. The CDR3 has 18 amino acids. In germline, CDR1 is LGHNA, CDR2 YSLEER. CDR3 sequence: CASSQDLTGEGVNTEAFF. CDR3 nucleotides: TGCGCCAGCAGCCAAGACCTTACAGGGGAGGGGGTGAACACTGAAGCTTTCTTT.

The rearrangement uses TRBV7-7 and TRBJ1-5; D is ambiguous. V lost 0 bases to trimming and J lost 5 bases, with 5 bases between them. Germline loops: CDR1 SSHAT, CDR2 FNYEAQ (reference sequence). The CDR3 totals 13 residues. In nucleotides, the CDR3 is TGTGCCAGCAGCTTAGCGCTGGATCAGCCCCAGCATTTT. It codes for CASSLALDQPQHF.

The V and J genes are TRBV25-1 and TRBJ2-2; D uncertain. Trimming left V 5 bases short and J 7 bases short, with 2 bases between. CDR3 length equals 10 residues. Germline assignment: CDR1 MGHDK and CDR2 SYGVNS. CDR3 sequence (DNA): TGTGCCAGCAGTCACGGGGAGCTGTTTTTT. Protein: CASSHGELFF.

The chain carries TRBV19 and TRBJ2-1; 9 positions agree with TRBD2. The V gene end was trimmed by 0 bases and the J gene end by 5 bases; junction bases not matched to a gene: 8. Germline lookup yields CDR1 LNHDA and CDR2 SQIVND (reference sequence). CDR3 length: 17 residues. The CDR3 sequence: CASSIDLESSGDNEQFF. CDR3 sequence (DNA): TGTGCCAGTAGTATAGATCTGGAGTCTAGCGGGGACAATGAGCAGTTCTTC.

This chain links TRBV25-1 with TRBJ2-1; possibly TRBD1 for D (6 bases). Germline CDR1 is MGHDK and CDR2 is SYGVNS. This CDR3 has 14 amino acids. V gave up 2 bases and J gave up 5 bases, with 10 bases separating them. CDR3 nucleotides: TGTGCCAGCAGTGAACGGTACAGGGACAATGAGCAGTTCTTC. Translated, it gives CASSERYRDNEQFF.

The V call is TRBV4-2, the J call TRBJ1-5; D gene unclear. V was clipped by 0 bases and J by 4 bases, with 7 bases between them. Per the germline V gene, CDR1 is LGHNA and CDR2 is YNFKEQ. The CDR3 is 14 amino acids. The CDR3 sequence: CASSQDDGNQPQHF. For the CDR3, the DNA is TGTGCCAGCAGCCAAGATGACGGAAATCAGCCCCAGCATTTT.

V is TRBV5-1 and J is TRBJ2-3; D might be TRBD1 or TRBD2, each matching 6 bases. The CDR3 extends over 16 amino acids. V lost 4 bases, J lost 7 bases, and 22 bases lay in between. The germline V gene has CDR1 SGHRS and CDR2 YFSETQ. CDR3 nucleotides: TGCGCCAGCAGCCCCGAAGGGGGGCCGACCTCGAATACGCAGTATTTT. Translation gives CASSPEGGPTSNTQYF.

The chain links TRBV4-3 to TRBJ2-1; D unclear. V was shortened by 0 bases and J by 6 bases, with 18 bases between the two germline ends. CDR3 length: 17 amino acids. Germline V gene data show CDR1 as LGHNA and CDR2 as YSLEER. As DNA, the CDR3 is TGCGCCAGCAGCCAAGATTTTTTAAGGCAGTTTTTCAATGAGCAGTTCTTC. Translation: CASSQDFLRQFFNEQFF.

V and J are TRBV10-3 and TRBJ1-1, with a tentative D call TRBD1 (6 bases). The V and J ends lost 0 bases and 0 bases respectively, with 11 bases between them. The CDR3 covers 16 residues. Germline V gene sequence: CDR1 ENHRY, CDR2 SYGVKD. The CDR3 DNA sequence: TGTGCCATCAGTGAGTCTTTGGCAGGGGTGAACACTGAAGCTTTCTTT. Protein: CAISESLAGVNTEAFF.

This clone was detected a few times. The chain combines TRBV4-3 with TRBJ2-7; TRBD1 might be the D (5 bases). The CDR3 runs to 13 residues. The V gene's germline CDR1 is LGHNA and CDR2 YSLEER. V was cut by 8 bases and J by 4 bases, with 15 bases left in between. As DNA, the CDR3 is TGCGCCAGCGGGGCGGCCCTCGGATACGAGCAGTACTTC. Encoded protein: CASGAALGYEQYF.

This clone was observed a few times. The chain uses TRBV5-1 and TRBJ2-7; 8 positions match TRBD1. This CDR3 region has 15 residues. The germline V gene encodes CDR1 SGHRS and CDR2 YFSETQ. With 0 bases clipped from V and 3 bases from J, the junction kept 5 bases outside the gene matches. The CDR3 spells CASSLAQGASYEQYF. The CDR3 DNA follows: TGCGCCAGCAGCTTGGCTCAGGGGGCAAGCTACGAGCAGTACTTC.

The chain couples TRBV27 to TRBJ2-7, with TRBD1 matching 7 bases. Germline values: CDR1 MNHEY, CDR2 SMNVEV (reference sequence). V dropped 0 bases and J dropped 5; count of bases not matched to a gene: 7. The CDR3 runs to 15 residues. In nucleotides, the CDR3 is TGTGCCAGCAGTTTATCCCGGGAAGGGGGCCACGAGCAGTACTTC. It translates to CASSLSREGGHEQYF.

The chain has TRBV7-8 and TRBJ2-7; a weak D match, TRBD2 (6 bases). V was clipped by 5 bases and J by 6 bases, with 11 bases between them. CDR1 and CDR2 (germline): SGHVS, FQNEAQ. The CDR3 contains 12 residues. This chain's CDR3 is CASSKMGGEQYF. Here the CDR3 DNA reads TGTGCCAGCAGCAAGATGGGGGGCGAGCAGTACTTC. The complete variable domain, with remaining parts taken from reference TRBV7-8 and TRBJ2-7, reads GAGVSQSPRYKVAKRGQDVALRCDPISGHVSLFWYQQALGQGPEFLTYFQNEAQLDKSGLPSDRFFAERPEGSVSTLKIQRTQQEDSAVYLCASSKMGGEQYFGPGTRLTVT.

Written as DNA, the CDR3 is TGCGCCAGCAGCTCCTCCAGGACAGGGGGCACTGAAGCTTTCTTT. Amino acids: CASSSSRTGGTEAFF. The rearrangement links TRBV5-1 to TRBJ1-1; 10 bases match TRBD1. The CDR3 runs 15 residues. J gave up 4 bases and V 3 bases, and 6 bases lay outside the gene matches. Germline V gene sequence: CDR1 SGHRS, CDR2 YFSETQ.

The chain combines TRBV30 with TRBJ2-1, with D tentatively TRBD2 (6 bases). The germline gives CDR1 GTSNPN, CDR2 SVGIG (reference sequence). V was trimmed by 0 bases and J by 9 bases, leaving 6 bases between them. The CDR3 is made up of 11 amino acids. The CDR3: CAWSVGGEQFF. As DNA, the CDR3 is TGTGCCTGGAGTGTGGGGGGTGAGCAGTTCTTC.

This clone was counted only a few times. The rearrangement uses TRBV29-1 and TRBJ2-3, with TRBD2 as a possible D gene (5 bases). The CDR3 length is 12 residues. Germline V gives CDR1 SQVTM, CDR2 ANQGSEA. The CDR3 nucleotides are TGCAGTTCCCTAGCTCCGCCAGATACGCAGTATTTT. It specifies CSSLAPPDTQYF.

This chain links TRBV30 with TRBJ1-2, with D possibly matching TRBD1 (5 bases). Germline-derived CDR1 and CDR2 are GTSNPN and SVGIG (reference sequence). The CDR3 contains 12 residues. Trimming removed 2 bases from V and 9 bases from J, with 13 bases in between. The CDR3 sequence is CAWSTLDRSYTF. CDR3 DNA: TGTGCCTGGAGTACCCTCGACAGAAGCTACACCTTC.

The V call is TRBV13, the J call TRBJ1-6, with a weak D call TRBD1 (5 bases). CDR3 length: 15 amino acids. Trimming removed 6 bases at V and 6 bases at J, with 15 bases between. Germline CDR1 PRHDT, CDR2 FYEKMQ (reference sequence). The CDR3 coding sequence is TGTGCCAGCAGTAGGTTCGGGGACTCTAATTCACCCCTCCACTTT. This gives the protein CASSRFGDSNSPLHF.

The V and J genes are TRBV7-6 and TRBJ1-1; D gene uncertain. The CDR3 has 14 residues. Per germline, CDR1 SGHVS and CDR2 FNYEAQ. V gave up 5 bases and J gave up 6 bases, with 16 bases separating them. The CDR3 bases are TGTGCCAGCAGCCCTAGTTGGAGTTCGGCTGAAGCTTTCTTT. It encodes CASSPSWSSAEAFF. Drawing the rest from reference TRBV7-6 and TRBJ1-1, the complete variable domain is GAGVSQSPRYKVTKRGQDVALRCDPISGHVSLYWYRQALGQGPEFLTYFNYEAQQDKSGLPNDRFSAERPEGSISTLTIQRTEQRDSAMYRCASSPSWSSAEAFFGQGTRLTVV.

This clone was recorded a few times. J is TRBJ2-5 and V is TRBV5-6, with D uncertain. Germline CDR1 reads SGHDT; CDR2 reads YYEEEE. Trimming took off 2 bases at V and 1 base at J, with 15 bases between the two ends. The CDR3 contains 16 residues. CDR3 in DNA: TGTGCCAGCAGCTTCTCATTAACAGAACGCCAAGAGACCCAGTACTTC. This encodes CASSFSLTERQETQYF.

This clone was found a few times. The CDR3, as DNA: TGTGCCACCAGCAGGCCTGGGACCACTGAAGCTTTCTTT. Translating gives CATSRPGTTEAFF. The rearrangement joins TRBV15 to TRBJ1-1, with TRBD1 as a possible D gene (5 bases). Trimming left V 3 bases short and J 4 bases short, with 9 bases between. The CDR3 spans 13 residues. CDR1 is LNHNV, CDR2 YYDKDF, per germline (reference sequence).

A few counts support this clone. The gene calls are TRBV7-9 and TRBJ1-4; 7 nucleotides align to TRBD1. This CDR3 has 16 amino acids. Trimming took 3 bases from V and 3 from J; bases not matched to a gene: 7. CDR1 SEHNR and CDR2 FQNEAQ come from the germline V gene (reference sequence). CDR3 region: CASSLVAGTANEKLFF. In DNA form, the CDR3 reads TGTGCCAGCAGCTTGGTAGCCGGGACAGCTAATGAAAAACTGTTTTTT.